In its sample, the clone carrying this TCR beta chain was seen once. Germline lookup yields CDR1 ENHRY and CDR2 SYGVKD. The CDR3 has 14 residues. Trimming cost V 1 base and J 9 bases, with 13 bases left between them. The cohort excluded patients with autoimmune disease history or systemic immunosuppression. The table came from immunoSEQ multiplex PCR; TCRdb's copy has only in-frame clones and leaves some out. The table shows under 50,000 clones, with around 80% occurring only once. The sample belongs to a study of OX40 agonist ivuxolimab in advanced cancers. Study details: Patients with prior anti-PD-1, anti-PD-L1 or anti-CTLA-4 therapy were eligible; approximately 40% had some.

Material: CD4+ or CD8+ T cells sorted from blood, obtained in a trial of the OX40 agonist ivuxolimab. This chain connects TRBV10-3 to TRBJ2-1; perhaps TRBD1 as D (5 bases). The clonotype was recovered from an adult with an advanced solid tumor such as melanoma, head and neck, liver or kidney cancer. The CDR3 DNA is TGTGCCATCAGTGAGTGGCAGGGCCAGGGTGAGCAGTTCTTC. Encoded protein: CAISEWQGQGEQFF.